The 3 T cell receptor beta chains given below trace back to one sample, sequenced in a study of PD-L1 blockade in urothelial cancer. Libraries were prepared by immunoSEQ multiplex PCR; TCRdb keeps only in-frame clonotypes and omits some of them. The data hold around 130,000 clones, with 70% to 85% observed a single time. The time point was: pretreatment peripheral blood. The input for sequencing was PBMCs, taken around atezolizumab (anti-PD-L1) treatment. Receptor source: a man aged 45-65 years with urothelial cancer.

This chain joins TRBV5-6 and TRBJ1-5, with D perhaps matching TRBD1 (5 bases). Germline CDR1 reads SGHDT; CDR2 reads YYEEEE. The CDR3 is 13 amino acids. V was trimmed by 4 bases and J by 5 bases, leaving 10 bases between them. The CDR3: CASSKRQYQPQHF. The CDR3 coding sequence is TGTGCCAGCAGCAAACGACAGTATCAGCCCCAGCATTTT.

The chain uses TRBV2 and TRBJ2-7; TRBD2 aligns across 7 bases. V lost 11 bases, J lost 1 base, and 8 bases stayed unmatched. The CDR3 is 13 residues long. Per the germline V gene, CDR1 is SNHLY and CDR2 is FYNNEI. The CDR3 spells CAVEGRASYEQYF. The CDR3 DNA reads TGTGCCGTCGAGGGGAGGGCTTCCTACGAGCAGTACTTC.

This chain connects TRBV18 to TRBJ2-1, with 7 nucleotides matching TRBD2. This CDR3 comprises 14 residues. The germline V gene encodes CDR1 KGHSH and CDR2 LQKENI. Trimming took 3 bases from V and 8 from J; bases not matched to a gene: 7. As DNA, the CDR3 is TGTGCCAGCTCACCGTATCACCGGGAGGATGAGCAGTTCTTC. Amino acids: CASSPYHREDEQFF.